These T cell receptor beta chains were read from a single sample in a study of blood T cell repertoires in COVID-19. Measured with immunoSEQ multiplex PCR; TCRdb has only the in-frame clones, and not every one. The sample has 140,000 to 150,000 clones, over 70% seen once. Material for sequencing was peripheral blood. These receptors all come from a man in his fifties or sixties with active or convalescent COVID-19. Both conserved end residues are part of each CDR3. Fields, in order: clone size, D gene, V gene, J gene, CDR3 DNA, CDR3 protein. The D gene is left open where the match is weak. Rows give clone size only sometimes, using once, few, many, or a class for an expanded clone.

few,NA,TRBV30,TRBJ1-5,TGTGCCTGGAGTGTAGCTGGGGGGGATCAGCCCCAGCATTTT,CAWSVAGGDQPQHF
NA,TRBD2,TRBV12-5,TRBJ2-1,TGTGCTAGTGGGCAAGGACTAGCGGGCCTGGAAAACAATGAGCAGTTCTTC,CASGQGLAGLENNEQFF
NA,TRBD2,TRBV27,TRBJ2-1,TGTGCCAGCAGTTTCCTGGCGGGAGTTGGATACAATGAGCAGTTCTTC,CASSFLAGVGYNEQFF
NA,NA,TRBV7-9,TRBJ2-1,TGTGCCAGCAGCGCCGGGAGAAGGGGTGAGCAGTTCTTC,CASSAGRRGEQFF
NA,TRBD1,TRBV6-1,TRBJ1-2,TGTGCCAGCAGTGGCGGGACAGGGGGCTACTATGGCTACACCTTC,CASSGGTGGYYGYTF
NA,NA,TRBV2,TRBJ2-5,TGTGCCAGCGAACGGAACAGGGCGCAAGAGACCCAGTACTTC,CASERNRAQETQYF
NA,NA,TRBV10-3,TRBJ2-7,TGTGCCATCAGTGAGTCCGCAGAGGAAACCTACGAGCAGTACTTC,CAISESAEETYEQYF
NA,TRBD2,TRBV11-3,TRBJ2-2,TGTGCCAGCAGCTTTGAAGGACTAGCGGGACCCGGGGAGCTGTTTTTT,CASSFEGLAGPGELFF
NA,NA,TRBV7-9,TRBJ2-1,TGTGCCAGCAGCACCCACATCAATGAGCAGTTCTTC,CASSTHINEQFF
NA,TRBD2,TRBV19,TRBJ2-2,TGTGCCAGTAGTATGAGCGGGAGGGCCCTCACCGGGGAGCTGTTTTTT,CASSMSGRALTGELFF
NA,NA,TRBV2,TRBJ2-2,TGTGCCAGCCTGCGGGACAGCCTCGCGAACACCGGGGAGCTGTTTTTT,CASLRDSLANTGELFF
few,NA,TRBV18,TRBJ1-6,TGTGCCAGCTCACGGGACATCGGGAATTCACCCCTCCACTTT,CASSRDIGNSPLHF
NA,TRBD1,TRBV29-1,TRBJ1-1,TGCAGCGTTGAATGGACAGGGACCGAAGCTTTCTTT,CSVEWTGTEAFF
NA,TRBD2,TRBV2,TRBJ2-3,TGTGCCAGCAGTCTAGCGGGGGGGACAGATACGCAGTATTTT,CASSLAGGTDTQYF
NA,TRBD2,TRBV14,TRBJ2-7,TGTGCCAGCAGCCAAGATCCTAGCGGGAGGGCCAGTCCCTACGAGCAGTACTTC,CASSQDPSGRASPYEQYF
NA,TRBD2,TRBV10-1,TRBJ2-3,TGCGCCAGCAGTTGGGGACTAGCGGCCACAGATACGCAGTATTTT,CASSWGLAATDTQYF
NA,TRBD2,TRBV6-1,TRBJ2-7,TGTGCCAGCAGTGAAGGTAGCGGGAGGTTCGGCTACGAGCAGTACTTC,CASSEGSGRFGYEQYF
few,TRBD1,TRBV4-2,TRBJ2-2,TGTGCCAGCAGCCAACCCTGGACAGGGCGGGGCGGGGAGCTGTTTTTT,CASSQPWTGRGGELFF
NA,NA,TRBV5-1,TRBJ1-2,TGCGCCAGCAGCTTGGACGACGGGAACTATGGCTACACCTTC,CASSLDDGNYGYTF
NA,NA,TRBV5-1,TRBJ2-7,TGCGCCAGCAGCGCCTCGGGGGTCGCCTACGAGCAGTACTTC,CASSASGVAYEQYF
NA,NA,TRBV7-6,TRBJ1-5,TGTGCCAGCAGCCCAGAGGGTGGAGACAATCAGCCCCAGCATTTT,CASSPEGGDNQPQHF
NA,NA,TRBV11-2,TRBJ1-4,TGTGCCAGCAGCTTAGGAGGACAGAGCCTTACTAATGAAAAACTGTTTTTT,CASSLGGQSLTNEKLFF
NA,NA,TRBV19,TRBJ2-7,TGTGCCAGTAGTATGGGGCTCACGTACTCCTACGAGCAGTACTTC,CASSMGLTYSYEQYF
NA,TRBD2,TRBV7-3,TRBJ2-3,TGTGCCAGCAGCTTAGTTAGCGGGAGGCCAAGCACAGATACGCAGTATTTT,CASSLVSGRPSTDTQYF
NA,NA,TRBV6-5,TRBJ1-1,TGTGCCAGCAGTTACTGGGGGCTTCTGAACACTGAAGCTTTCTTT,CASSYWGLLNTEAFF
NA,TRBD1,TRBV5-4,TRBJ2-1,TGTGCCAGCAGTATCCTTCCGGGACAGGGCTACAATGAGCAGTTCTTC,CASSILPGQGYNEQFF
NA,TRBD1,TRBV3-1/TRBV3-2,TRBJ2-4,TGTGCCACGGGACAGGGGGCCTTGGCCAAAAACATTCAGTACTTC,CATGQGALAKNIQYF
NA,NA,TRBV27,TRBJ1-3,TGTGCCAGCAGTCCCCTTTCTGGAAACACCATATATTTT,CASSPLSGNTIYF
NA,TRBD2,TRBV7-2,TRBJ2-1,TGTGCCAGCAGCATAGGACTAGCGGGAGTAAGGGTTTACAATGAGCAGTTCTTC,CASSIGLAGVRVYNEQFF
NA,TRBD2,TRBV28,TRBJ2-1,TGTGCCAGCAGTCCGCTAGCGGGAGTCTACAATGAGCAGTTCTTC,CASSPLAGVYNEQFF
NA,NA,TRBV27,TRBJ1-1,TGTGCCAGCAGTTTATGGGGGCAGGGGTCGTTTGAAGCTTTCTTT,CASSLWGQGSFEAFF
NA,NA,TRBV29-1,TRBJ2-3,TGCAGCGTTGTTCCAGGGGATACGCAGTATTTT,CSVVPGDTQYF
NA,NA,TRBV3-1/TRBV3-2,TRBJ2-7,TGTGCCAGCAGCCAGAATGGGGCCCGGCAGTACTTC,CASSQNGARQYF
NA,NA,TRBV7-2,TRBJ1-1,TGTGCCAGCAGCTTAGTTTCAGAAACTGAAGCTTTCTTT,CASSLVSETEAFF
NA,TRBD1,TRBV19,TRBJ1-5,TGTGCCAGTAGTATGGGGACAGGTTCCAATCAGCCCCAGCATTTT,CASSMGTGSNQPQHF
NA,NA,TRBV4-2,TRBJ1-1,TGTGCCAGCAGCCAAGAAGGCAGGGGCACTGAAGCTTTCTTT,CASSQEGRGTEAFF
NA,NA,TRBV19,TRBJ1-2,TGTGCCAGTAGTATAGATCCTAAAATAGATGGCTACACCTTC,CASSIDPKIDGYTF
NA,TRBD1,TRBV30,TRBJ2-7,TGTGCCTGGCGGACAGGGTCCTACGAGCAGTACTTC,CAWRTGSYEQYF
NA,TRBD1,TRBV5-1,TRBJ1-2,TGCGCCAGCAGCCTACAGGGGGCGTTGGGTGGCTACACCTTC,CASSLQGALGGYTF
NA,TRBD1,TRBV7-3,TRBJ1-2,TGTGCCAGCAGCCCCCAGGGACAGCCATTTGGCTACACCTTC,CASSPQGQPFGYTF
many,NA,TRBV20-1,TRBJ2-1,TGCAGTGCGTGGGCGGGATGGCAGTTCTTC,CSAWAGWQFF
NA,TRBD1,TRBV27,TRBJ1-2,TGTGCCAGCAGTTCCGGACAGGCCCATGGCTACACCTTC,CASSSGQAHGYTF
NA,TRBD2,TRBV11-2,TRBJ2-3,TGTGCCAGCAGCGTCACTAGCGGGAGGGCCACAGATACGCAGTATTTT,CASSVTSGRATDTQYF
few,TRBD2,TRBV5-1,TRBJ2-1,TGCGCCAGCAGCCTGGGTTCTAGCGGGAGCTATGAGCAGTTCTTC,CASSLGSSGSYEQFF
NA,TRBD2,TRBV4-2,TRBJ2-1,TGTGCCAGCAGCCACGGAGGGACTAGAGCCAATGAGCAGTTCTTC,CASSHGGTRANEQFF
NA,NA,TRBV7-8,TRBJ2-3,TGTGCCAGCAGCTTGGACTATACAGATACGCAGTATTTT,CASSLDYTDTQYF
once,TRBD1,TRBV4-1,TRBJ1-6,TGCGCCAGCAGTCCTCGACAGGGGAGCTCCTATAATTCACCCCTCCACTTT,CASSPRQGSSYNSPLHF
once,NA,TRBV7-9,TRBJ2-5,TGTGCCAGCAGCTCCCAGGGGATCAGGCAAGAGACCCAGTACTTC,CASSSQGIRQETQYF
NA,NA,TRBV2,TRBJ1-2,TGTGCCAGCAGTGCCCTCGGCTATGGCTACACCTTC,CASSALGYGYTF
NA,TRBD1,TRBV28,TRBJ2-1,TGTGCCAGCAGTCCCCCCCGCCCGGACAGGGGGGACAATGAGCAGTTCTTC,CASSPPRPDRGDNEQFF
NA,TRBD1,TRBV18,TRBJ1-2,TGTGCCAGCTCACCGCAGGGGGCGGACTATGGCTACACCTTC,CASSPQGADYGYTF
NA,NA,TRBV10-3,TRBJ1-3,TGTGCCATCAGTGAGTCGGTGGACTTGGGAAACACCATATATTTT,CAISESVDLGNTIYF
NA,NA,TRBV5-1,TRBJ2-6,TGCGCCAGCAGCGAGGGGGACATGGGAGGGGCCAACGTCCTGACTTTC,CASSEGDMGGANVLTF
NA,NA,TRBV7-2,TRBJ1-6,TGTGCCAGCCTATTGGGGGCAGGGAATTATTCACCCCTCCACTTT,CASLLGAGNYSPLHF
NA,TRBD2,TRBV7-6,TRBJ2-1,TGTGCCAGCAGCCCTGGGACTAACTCCTACAATGAGCAGTTCTTC,CASSPGTNSYNEQFF
NA,NA,TRBV6-4,TRBJ2-5,TGTGCCAGCAGTGACTCGAACCTACAAGAGACCCAGTACTTC,CASSDSNLQETQYF
NA,TRBD1,TRBV5-1,TRBJ1-2,TGCGCCAGCAGCTCGGACAGGGGGAGGAGAGGCTACACCTTC,CASSSDRGRRGYTF
NA,NA,TRBV5-6,TRBJ1-1,TGTGCCAGCAGCTTGGGTGGGCGGGCTGAAGCTTTCTTT,CASSLGGRAEAFF
NA,NA,TRBV6-2/TRBV6-3,TRBJ1-5,TGTGCCAGCAGTTACTTATCAGGGCTGATCAATCAGCCCCAGCATTTT,CASSYLSGLINQPQHF
once,NA,TRBV27,TRBJ2-3,TGTGCCAGCAGATTACTAGGGGGGGCAGATACGCAGTATTTT,CASRLLGGADTQYF